The sequence of this T cell receptor (beta chain) was determined in a study of T cells after yellow fever vaccination (dated by TCRdb to the late 2010s). For context, the study as a whole: The SMART-Seq v4 Ultra Low Input RNA kit was used to prepare libraries from fractions with low cell numbers. To follow T-cell clones before and after primary and booster YFV17D yellow fever vaccination, bulk TCR alpha and beta repertoires were sequenced over time. Blood was drawn at multiple timepoints before and after primary and secondary immunization, with bulk PBMC replicates and cell subsets isolated. Two healthy male donors, one aged 18 to 29 and one aged 30 to 40 years, made up the cohort.

Including cysteine and phenylalanine, the CDR3 has 14 amino acids. Only CDR3 DNA is held: 42 bases, read in frame from base 1. The germline V gene gives CDR1 as KGHDR and CDR2 as SFDVKD. V loses 1 base at its end and J loses 5 bases; junction bases beyond the gene matches: 1. The paper as a whole reports these results and caveats: Compared with the primary T-cell response, the secondary T-cell response was faster but weaker, reaching its peak on day 5 rather than on day 15. After the booster, most of the clones that had expanded following primary vaccination were detected again (roughly 96% of CD4 and around 88% of CD8), which suggests that memory was broadly maintained. Computational filtering was required because FACS-sorted repertoires could contain abundant contaminating clonotypes from the bulk population. A small fraction of clonotypes showed up in both the CD4 and CD8 compartments, probably as a result of convergent recombination. The study included only a couple of donors, which limits how far the findings can be generalized.

The table lists this clonotype with a few counts. The specificity of this receptor is unknown. The record has no base qualities; no much larger clone is one base away. The treatment or condition label on this specimen signifies: live attenuated yellow fever vaccine strain. At each blood-draw timepoint, two biological replicates of bulk PBMCs were obtained. A standard Ficoll-Paque protocol was used to isolate PBMCs from peripheral blood. TriZol was used to extract RNA from bulk PBMCs, CD4 and CD8 fractions, and dextramer-positive and dextramer-negative fractions. Synthesis of TCR cDNA relied on 5'RACE template switching, a step that introduced a universal primer site along with unique molecular identifiers. cDNA synthesis was primed from both the TCR alpha and TCR beta constant segments. Libraries were amplified in two PCR steps, with sample barcodes and sequencing adapters added in the second step. Sequencing of the libraries was done on either Illumina HiSeq 2500 (2x100 bp) or NovaSeq (2x150 bp). The paper's data handling went like this. Demultiplexing of reads and collapsing into UMI consensus sequences were performed with MIGEC, and V(D)J alignment was carried out with MiXCR. Vaccine-responding clonotypes were identified with edgeR using replicate PBMC samples, with FDR below 0.01 and a log2 fold change above 5 up to day 15 being required. CD4 or CD8 identity was assigned to each bulk clonotype according to whether the clonotype was present at higher abundance in the sequenced CD4 repertoire or the sequenced CD8 repertoire. The public reads were reprocessed in TCRdb via fastp at Q25 and MiXCR, keeping in-frame beta chains. A single entry per CDR3 protein holds the most common genes and DNA from its merged rows. For this entry, the V and J calls and clone size follow TCRdb and not the study's own pipeline. This sample lists 300,000 to 400,000 distinct CDR3 sequences; more than 8.5% were detected once. Of the sample, about 20% is held by the ten largest clones.

The sequence was collected from a man in his late teens or twenties who received the YFV17D yellow fever vaccine. Recombination joined TRBV24-1 with TRBJ2-5; 9 nucleotides in the junction match TRBD1. The sample consisted of PBMCs, taken on the day of the first yellow fever vaccination. The CDR3 region: CATSDLTGGETQYF. At the DNA level, the sequence is TGTGCCACCAGTGATTTAACAGGGGGCGAGACCCAGTACTTC.